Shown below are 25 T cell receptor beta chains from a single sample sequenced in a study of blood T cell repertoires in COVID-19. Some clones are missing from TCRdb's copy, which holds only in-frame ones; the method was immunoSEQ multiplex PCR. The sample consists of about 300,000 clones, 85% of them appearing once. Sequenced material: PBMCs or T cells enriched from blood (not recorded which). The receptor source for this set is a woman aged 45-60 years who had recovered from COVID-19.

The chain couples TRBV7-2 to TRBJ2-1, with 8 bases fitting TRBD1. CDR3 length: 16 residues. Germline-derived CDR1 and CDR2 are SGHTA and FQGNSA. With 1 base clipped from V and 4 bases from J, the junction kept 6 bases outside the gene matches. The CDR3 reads CASSLDRTGIYNEQFF. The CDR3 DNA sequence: TGTGCCAGCAGCTTAGATAGGACAGGGATTTACAATGAGCAGTTCTTC.

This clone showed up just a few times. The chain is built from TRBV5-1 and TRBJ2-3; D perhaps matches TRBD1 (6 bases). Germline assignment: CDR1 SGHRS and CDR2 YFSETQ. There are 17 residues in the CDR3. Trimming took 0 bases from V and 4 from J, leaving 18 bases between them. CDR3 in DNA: TGCGCCAGCAGCTTGGTTTTAAGTCACAGGGACGCAGATACGCAGTATTTT. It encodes CASSLVLSHRDADTQYF.

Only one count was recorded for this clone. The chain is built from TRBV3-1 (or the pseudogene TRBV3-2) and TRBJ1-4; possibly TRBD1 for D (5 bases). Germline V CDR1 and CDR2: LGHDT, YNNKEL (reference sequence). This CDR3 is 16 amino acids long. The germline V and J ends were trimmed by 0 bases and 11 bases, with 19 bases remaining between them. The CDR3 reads CASSQDATVAARKLFF. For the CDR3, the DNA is TGTGCCAGCAGCCAAGATGCGACAGTGGCAGCGCGGAAACTGTTTTTT.

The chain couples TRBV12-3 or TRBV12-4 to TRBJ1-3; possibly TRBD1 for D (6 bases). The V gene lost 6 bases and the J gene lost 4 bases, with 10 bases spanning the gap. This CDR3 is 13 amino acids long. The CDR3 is CASSRTAGNTIYF. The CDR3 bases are TGTGCCAGCAGCCGGACAGCAGGAAACACCATATATTTT.

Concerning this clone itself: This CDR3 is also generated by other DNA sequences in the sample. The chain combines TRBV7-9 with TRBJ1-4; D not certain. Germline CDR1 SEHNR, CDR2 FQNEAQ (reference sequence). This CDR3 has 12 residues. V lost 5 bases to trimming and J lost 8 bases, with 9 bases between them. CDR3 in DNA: TGTGCCAGCAGCCCGCGGGGAGAAAAACTGTTTTTT. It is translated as CASSPRGEKLFF. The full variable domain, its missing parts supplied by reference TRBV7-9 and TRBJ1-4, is DTGVSQNPRHKITKRGQNVTFRCDPISEHNRLYWYRQTLGQGPEFLTYFQNEAQLEKSRLLSDRFSAERPKGSFSTLEIQRTEQGDSAMYLCASSPRGEKLFFGSGTQLSVL.

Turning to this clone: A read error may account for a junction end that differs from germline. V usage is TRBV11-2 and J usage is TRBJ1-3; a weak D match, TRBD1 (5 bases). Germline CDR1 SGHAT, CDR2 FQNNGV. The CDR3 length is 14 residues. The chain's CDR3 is CASSLGDSRNTIYF. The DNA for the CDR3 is TGTGCCAGCAGCTTAGGGGACTCTCGAAACACCATATATTTT.

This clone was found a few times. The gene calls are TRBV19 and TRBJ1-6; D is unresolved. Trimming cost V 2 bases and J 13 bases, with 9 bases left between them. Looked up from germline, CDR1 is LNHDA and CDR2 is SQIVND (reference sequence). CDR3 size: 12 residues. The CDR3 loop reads CASSITGFPLHF. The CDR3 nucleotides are TGTGCCAGTAGTATAACGGGGTTTCCCCTCCACTTT.

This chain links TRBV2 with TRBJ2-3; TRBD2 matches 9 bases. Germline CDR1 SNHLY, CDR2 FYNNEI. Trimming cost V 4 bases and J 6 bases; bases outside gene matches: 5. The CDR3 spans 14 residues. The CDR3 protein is CASSVSGGSDTQYF. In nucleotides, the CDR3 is TGTGCCAGCAGTGTCAGCGGGGGGTCCGATACGCAGTATTTT.

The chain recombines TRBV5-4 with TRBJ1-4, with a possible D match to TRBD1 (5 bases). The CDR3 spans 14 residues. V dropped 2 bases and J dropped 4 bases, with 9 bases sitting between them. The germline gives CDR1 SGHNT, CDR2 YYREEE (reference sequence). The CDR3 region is CASSLDSSNEKLFF. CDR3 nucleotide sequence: TGTGCCAGCAGCTTAGACAGTAGTAATGAAAAACTGTTTTTT.

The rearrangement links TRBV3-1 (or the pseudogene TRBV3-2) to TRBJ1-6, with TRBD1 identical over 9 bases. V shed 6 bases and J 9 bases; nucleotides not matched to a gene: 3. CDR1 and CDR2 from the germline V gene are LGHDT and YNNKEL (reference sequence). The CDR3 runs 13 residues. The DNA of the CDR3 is TGTGCCAGCAGACAGGGGGCTTTTTCACCCCTCCACTTT. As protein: CASRQGAFSPLHF.

The chain's CDR3 is CASSPNPLAGGGRSGANVLTF. Written as DNA, the CDR3 is TGTGCCAGCAGCCCCAACCCCCTAGCGGGGGGAGGTCGCTCTGGGGCCAACGTCCTGACTTTC. V and J are TRBV7-3 and TRBJ2-6; TRBD2 aligns across 11 bases. Trimming took 5 bases from V and 0 from J; bases not matched to a gene: 15. The CDR3 is 21 amino acids. The V gene's germline CDR1 is SGHTA and CDR2 FQGTGA.

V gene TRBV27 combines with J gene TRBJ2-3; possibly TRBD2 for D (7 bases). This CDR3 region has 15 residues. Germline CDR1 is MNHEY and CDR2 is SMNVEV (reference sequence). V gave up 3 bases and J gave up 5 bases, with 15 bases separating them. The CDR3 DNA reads TGTGCCAGCAGTTTCCTGGGGGGGGCTTTAGATACGCAGTATTTT. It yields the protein CASSFLGGALDTQYF.

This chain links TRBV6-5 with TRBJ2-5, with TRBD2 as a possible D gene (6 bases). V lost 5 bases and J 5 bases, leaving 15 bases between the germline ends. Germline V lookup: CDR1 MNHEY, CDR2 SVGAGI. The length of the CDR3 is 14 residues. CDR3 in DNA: TGTGCCAGCAGTAGGGGACTGGAGGCGGAGACCCAGTACTTC. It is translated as CASSRGLEAETQYF.

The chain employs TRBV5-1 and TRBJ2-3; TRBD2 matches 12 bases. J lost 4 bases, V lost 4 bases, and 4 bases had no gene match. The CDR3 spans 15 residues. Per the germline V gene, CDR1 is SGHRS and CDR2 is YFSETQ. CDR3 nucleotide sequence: TGCGCCAGCAGCCCGACTAGCGGGAGTGCAGATACGCAGTATTTT. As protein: CASSPTSGSADTQYF.

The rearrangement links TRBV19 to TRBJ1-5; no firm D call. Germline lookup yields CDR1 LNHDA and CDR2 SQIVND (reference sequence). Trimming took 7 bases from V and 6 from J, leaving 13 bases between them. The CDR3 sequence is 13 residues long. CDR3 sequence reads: CASTYSSGQPQHF. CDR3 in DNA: TGTGCCAGTACTTATAGCTCCGGTCAGCCCCAGCATTTT.

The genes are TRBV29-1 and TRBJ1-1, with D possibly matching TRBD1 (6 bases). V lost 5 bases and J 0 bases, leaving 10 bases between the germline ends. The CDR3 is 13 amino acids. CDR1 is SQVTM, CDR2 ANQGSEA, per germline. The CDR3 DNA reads TGCAGCGTTAACAGGGTGATGAACACTGAAGCTTTCTTT. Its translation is CSVNRVMNTEAFF.

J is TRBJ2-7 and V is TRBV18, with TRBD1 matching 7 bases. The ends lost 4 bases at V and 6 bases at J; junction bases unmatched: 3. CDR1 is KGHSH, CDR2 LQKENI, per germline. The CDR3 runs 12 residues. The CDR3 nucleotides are TGTGCCAGCTCACAGACAGGGTCCGAGCAGTACTTC. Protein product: CASSQTGSEQYF.

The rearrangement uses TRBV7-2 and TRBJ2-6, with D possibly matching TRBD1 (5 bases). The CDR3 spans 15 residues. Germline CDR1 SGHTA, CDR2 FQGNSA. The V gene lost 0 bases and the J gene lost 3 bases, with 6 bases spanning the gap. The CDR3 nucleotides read TGTGCCAGCAGCTTAGCAGGGGTTGGGGCCAACGTCCTGACTTTC. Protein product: CASSLAGVGANVLTF.

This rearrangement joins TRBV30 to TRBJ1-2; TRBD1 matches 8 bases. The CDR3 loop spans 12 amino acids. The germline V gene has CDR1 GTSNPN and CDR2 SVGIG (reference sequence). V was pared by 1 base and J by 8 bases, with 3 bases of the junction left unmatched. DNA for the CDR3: TGTGCCTGGAGTGGACAGGGGATCGGCTACACCTTC. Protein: CAWSGQGIGYTF. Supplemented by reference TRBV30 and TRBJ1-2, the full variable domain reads SQTIHQWPATLVQPVGSPLSLECTVEGTSNPNLYWYRQAAGRGLQLLFYSVGIGQISSEVPQNLSASRPQDRQFILSSKKLLLSDSGFYLCAWSGQGIGYTFGSGTRLTVV.

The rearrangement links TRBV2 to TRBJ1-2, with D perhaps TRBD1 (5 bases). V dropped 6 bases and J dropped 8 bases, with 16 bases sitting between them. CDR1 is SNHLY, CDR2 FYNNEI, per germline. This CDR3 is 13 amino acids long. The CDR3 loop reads CASRLGGSSGYTF. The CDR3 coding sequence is TGTGCCAGCAGGTTGGGGGGTTCCAGCGGCTACACCTTC. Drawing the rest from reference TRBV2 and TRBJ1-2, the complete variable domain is EPEVTQTPSHQVTQMGQEVILRCVPISNHLYFYWYRQILGQKVEFLVSFYNNEISEKSEIFDDQFSVERPDGSNFTLKIRSTKLEDSAMYFCASRLGGSSGYTFGSGTRLTVV.

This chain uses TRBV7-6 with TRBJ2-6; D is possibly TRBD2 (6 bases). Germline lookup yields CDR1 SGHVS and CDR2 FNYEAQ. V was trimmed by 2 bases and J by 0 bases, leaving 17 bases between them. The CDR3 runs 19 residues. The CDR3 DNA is TGTGCCAGCAGCTTACAGGGACTTCTTACCACCTCTGGGGCCAACGTCCTGACTTTC. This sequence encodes CASSLQGLLTTSGANVLTF.

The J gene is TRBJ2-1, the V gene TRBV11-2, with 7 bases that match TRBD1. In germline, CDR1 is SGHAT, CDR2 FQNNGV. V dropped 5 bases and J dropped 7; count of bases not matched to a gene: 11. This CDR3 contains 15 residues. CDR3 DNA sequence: TGTGCCAGCAGCCATCGGACAGGAACAGGGAATGAGCAGTTCTTC. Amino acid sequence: CASSHRTGTGNEQFF.

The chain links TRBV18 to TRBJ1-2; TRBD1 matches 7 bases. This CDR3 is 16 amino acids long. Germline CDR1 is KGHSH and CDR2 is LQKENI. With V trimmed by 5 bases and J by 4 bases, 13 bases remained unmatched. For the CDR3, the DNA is TGTGCCAGCTCAACCACCTCCCTTGGGACAGCCTATGGCTACACCTTC. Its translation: CASSTTSLGTAYGYTF.

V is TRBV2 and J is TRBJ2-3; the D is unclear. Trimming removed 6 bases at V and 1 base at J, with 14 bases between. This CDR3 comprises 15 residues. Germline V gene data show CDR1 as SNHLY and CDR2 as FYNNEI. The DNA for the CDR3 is TGTGCCAGCAGGTCGTACTCATACGGCACAGATACGCAGTATTTT. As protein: CASRSYSYGTDTQYF. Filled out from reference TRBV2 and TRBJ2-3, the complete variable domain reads EPEVTQTPSHQVTQMGQEVILRCVPISNHLYFYWYRQILGQKVEFLVSFYNNEISEKSEIFDDQFSVERPDGSNFTLKIRSTKLEDSAMYFCASRSYSYGTDTQYFGPGTRLTVL.

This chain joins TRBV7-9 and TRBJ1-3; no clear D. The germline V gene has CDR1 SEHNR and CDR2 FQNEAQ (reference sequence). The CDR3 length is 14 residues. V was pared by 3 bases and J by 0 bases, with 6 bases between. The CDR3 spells CASSLSGSGNTIYF. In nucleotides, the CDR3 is TGTGCCAGCAGCTTGTCCGGCTCTGGAAACACCATATATTTT.